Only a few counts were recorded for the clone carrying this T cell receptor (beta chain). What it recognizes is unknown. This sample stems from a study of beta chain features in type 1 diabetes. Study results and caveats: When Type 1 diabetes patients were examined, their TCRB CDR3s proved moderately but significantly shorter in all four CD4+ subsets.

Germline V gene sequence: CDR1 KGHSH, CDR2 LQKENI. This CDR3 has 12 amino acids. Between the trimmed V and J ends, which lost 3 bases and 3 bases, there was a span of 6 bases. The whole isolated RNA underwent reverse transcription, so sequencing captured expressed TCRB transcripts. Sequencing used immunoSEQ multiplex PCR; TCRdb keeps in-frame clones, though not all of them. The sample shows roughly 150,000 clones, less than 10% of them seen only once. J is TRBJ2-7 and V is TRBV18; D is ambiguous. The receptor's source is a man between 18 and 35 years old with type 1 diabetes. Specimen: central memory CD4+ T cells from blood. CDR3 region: CASSPANYEQYF. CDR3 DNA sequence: TGTGCCAGCTCACCCGCTAACTACGAGCAGTACTTC.